This T cell receptor (beta chain) stems from a study of blood T cell repertoires in COVID-19 (dated by TCRdb to 2020 to 2021). Study-level background: Collaborator samples came from the United States, Italy and Spain and covered acute and convalescent phases of COVID-19. Sample metadata almost always included a de-identified subject ID, COVID-19 status, age in years and sex. Where HLA class I and class II types were available, the types were taken from metadata supplied by the sample provider, not from assay-based typing. The repertoires were released in a freely available public database meant as a resource for research on the immune response to SARS-CoV-2. The dataset comprised deeply sampled blood TCRbeta repertoires from subjects exposed to, actively infected with, or recovered from COVID-19. The samples were drawn from the first 160 participants of the ongoing ImmuneRACE study and from 950 to 1,500 subjects provided by 6 global collaborators. The prospective study material was composed of cDNA or gDNA derived from T cells, B-cell-depleted T cells, or PBMCs. Overall study results and their limits: How much clinical and demographic metadata was included differed by source and by participant, and the metadata was provided uncurated.

About this clone itself: This receptor's antigen is unknown. No clone much larger than this one lies a single base away; base qualities are absent.

The immunoSEQ Assay, a bias-controlled multiplex PCR, was used to amplify TCRbeta CDR3 regions from genomic DNA. The original methods were these. Nucleated cell counts per sample were estimated from amplification of reference gene primers within the assay. To quantify the absolute abundance of each unique TCRbeta CDR3 rearrangement, sequence reads were collapsed and filtered. Productive Simpson clonality was computed per sample as the square root of Simpson's diversity index over productive rearrangements. As stored in TCRdb, this immuneACCESS dataset retains in-frame rearrangements with V and J assigned. A fraction of the clones does not appear; measured against another copy, unresolved V genes explain less than half of the discrepancy, and the remainder lacks a known reason. V and J calls and clone size come straight from that table; D and trimming were deduced from the DNA. Within this sample are about 99,000 clones, with 70% to 90% of them counted one time only. In total, the top ten clones hold about 3% of the sample.

Collaborating institutions collected whole blood in K2EDTA tubes following their own protocols. For TCRbeta analysis, collaborators shipped samples as frozen whole blood, isolated PBMCs, or DNA extracted from either of those sample types. CDR3 length: 14 amino acids, cysteine to phenylalanine. Of all the DNA, just the CDR3 is kept, 42 bases in frame from base 1. Reading the germline V gene gives CDR1 SGDLS and CDR2 YYNGEE. V trim: 3 bases; J trim: 5 bases; unmatched bases: 8. The receptor was isolated from a human donor in a cohort sampled during active COVID-19. The sequenced sample was peripheral blood. The chain couples TRBV9 to TRBJ2-7, with TRBD2 matching 7 junction bases. The nucleotides read TGTGCCAGCAGCGGGGAGGGAAATTCTGACGAGCAGTACTTC. The translation is CASSGEGNSDEQYF.